This T cell receptor beta chain was identified in a study of vaccination and CD4 T cells after COVID-19. For the study at large: Overlapping peptides covering the spike proteins of SARS-CoV-2, HCoV-NL63, HCoV-OC43 and HCoV-229E were added to stimulate cells. No peptide, an HIV-1 Nef pool, or a CEFX pool was what each control culture received.

The CDR3 runs to 14 residues. The germline V and J ends were trimmed by 6 bases and 11 bases, with 17 bases remaining between them. Germline lookup yields CDR1 MNHNS and CDR2 SASEGT. Note on this clonotype: No antigen is known for it.

Oncomine TCR Beta short-read sequencing was applied to DNA from cultured CD4+ T cells. It was cultured CD4+ T cells from which genomic DNA was extracted. TCRdb reprocessed the PCR reads with MiXCR, giving one entry per CDR3 protein. This repertoire shows about 10,000 distinct CDR3 sequences, about 30% found once; its top ten account for around 14%. Treatment: roughly ten-day PBMC culture with coronavirus spike peptide pools or control peptides (ViraFEST assay). The collection of CD4+ T cells from the unexposed donor took place before the COVID-19 pandemic (2011-2018). First, ViraFEST expanded antigen-specific T cells with peptide pools, and next it sequenced the TCRs. Investigators isolated CD4+ T cells by negative selection after approximately 9 days of culture.

The chain recombines TRBV6-1 with TRBJ1-6; D might be TRBD1 (5 bases). The sequence was obtained from a human donor in good health. The sequenced sample consisted of CD4+ T cells from blood, cultured in vitro. CDR3 protein: CASRETAPGAPLHF. CDR3 nucleotide sequence: TGTGCCAGCAGGGAGACAGCCCCCGGAGCACCCCTCCACTTT.